The 26 T cell receptor beta chains below were found in one sample sequenced in a study of blood T cell repertoires in COVID-19. The repertoire was sequenced with immunoSEQ multiplex PCR; TCRdb's copy has only in-frame clones and lacks some. The table has 400,000 or so clones, approximately 90% seen once. The sequenced sample was peripheral blood. The receptors were sampled from a man aged 18 to 35 with COVID-19, enrolled during active disease.

This chain uses TRBV7-2 with TRBJ2-1; the D is unclear. The CDR3 is made up of 14 amino acids. V was clipped by 4 bases and J by 6 bases, with 13 bases between them. Germline V gene lookup returns CDR1 SGHTA and CDR2 FQGNSA. The DNA of the CDR3 is TGTGCCAGCAGCTCAACGCTAGGTTTCAATGAGCAGTTCTTC. This gives the protein CASSSTLGFNEQFF. Based on the CDR3 plus reference TRBV7-2 and TRBJ2-1, the full variable domain is GAGVSQSPSNKVTEKGKDVELRCDPISGHTALYWYRQSLGQGLEFLIYFQGNSAPDKSGLPSDRFSAERTGGSVSTLTIQRTQQEDSAVYLCASSSTLGFNEQFFGPGTRLTVL.

J is TRBJ1-2 and V is TRBV11-2, with no clear D. The CDR3 is 13 residues long. V was trimmed by 4 bases and J by 7 bases, leaving 13 bases between them. Germline values: CDR1 SGHAT, CDR2 FQNNGV. CDR3: CASSSSRSAGYTF. The DNA for the CDR3 is TGTGCCAGCAGCTCCTCCCGTAGCGCTGGCTACACCTTC.

The chain carries TRBV6-1 and TRBJ2-2, with D unresolved. The V gene lost 2 bases and the J gene lost 1 base, with 5 bases spanning the gap. The CDR3 has 14 residues. Germline assignment: CDR1 MNHNS and CDR2 SASEGT. The CDR3 spells CASSEIVNTGELFF. DNA of the CDR3: TGTGCCAGCAGTGAAATAGTGAACACCGGGGAGCTGTTTTTT.

The chain couples TRBV21-1 to TRBJ1-6; TRBD1 is the table's D call and was not checked against the DNA. TRBV21-1 is a pseudogene locus. This CDR3 contains 15 residues. CDR3 sequence (DNA): TGTGCCAGCAGCGCATACAGGGTTATGGATTCACCCCTCCACTTT. Its protein is CASSAYRVMDSPLHF.

In this sample, this clone turned up once. The V and J genes are TRBV19 and TRBJ1-4, with 9 bases identical to TRBD1. CDR3 length: 15 residues. V shed 3 bases, J shed 3 bases, and the junction held 2 bases outside the gene matches. Germline CDR1 is LNHDA and CDR2 is SQIVND (reference sequence). The CDR3 region is CASSIGTGSNEKLFF. CDR3 nucleotide sequence: TGTGCCAGTAGTATCGGGACAGGGTCTAATGAAAAACTGTTTTTT.

The V call is TRBV5-1, the J call TRBJ1-1; TRBD1 matches 8 bases. Trimming at V came to 0 bases and at J to 8 bases, leaving 3 bases not matched to a gene. Germline CDR1 is SGHRS and CDR2 is YFSETQ. This CDR3 has 13 amino acids. CDR3 protein: CASSLGGQGEAFF. DNA of the CDR3: TGCGCCAGCAGCTTGGGCGGACAGGGAGAAGCTTTCTTT. Complete variable domain (other parts from reference TRBV5-1 and TRBJ1-1): KAGVTQTPRYLIKTRGQQVTLSCSPISGHRSVSWYQQTPGQGLQFLFEYFSETQRNKGNFPGRFSGRQFSNSRSEMNVSTLELGDSALYLCASSLGGQGEAFFGQGTRLTVV.

J is TRBJ2-7 and V is TRBV29-1; perhaps TRBD2 as D (6 bases). The germline V and J ends were trimmed by 3 bases and 2 bases, with 11 bases remaining between them. Germline V gene data show CDR1 as SQVTM and CDR2 as ANQGSEA. The CDR3 runs 13 residues. The CDR3 DNA sequence: TGCAGCGTTGAGGAGGGGCTCCCCTACGAGCAGTACTTC. This gives the protein CSVEEGLPYEQYF.

The J gene is TRBJ2-1, the V gene TRBV6-5; possibly TRBD1 for D (5 bases). The CDR3 has 12 residues. Germline V CDR1 and CDR2: MNHEY, SVGAGI. Trimming took off 6 bases at V and 8 bases at J, with 11 bases between the two ends. For the CDR3, the DNA is TGTGCCAGCAGGGGGCGTGGGGATGAGCAGTTCTTC. As protein: CASRGRGDEQFF.

V gene TRBV11-3 combines with J gene TRBJ2-5; TRBD1 might be the D (6 bases). This CDR3 has 13 amino acids. Per the germline V gene, CDR1 is SGHNT and CDR2 is YENEEA. V shed 3 bases and J shed 5 bases, with 10 bases lying between them. CDR3: CASSFWGRETQYF. In DNA form, the CDR3 reads TGTGCCAGCAGCTTTTGGGGGCGGGAGACCCAGTACTTC.

DNA for the CDR3: TGTGCCAGTAGTATTTCTAGCGGAACCTACGAGCAGTACTTC. The encoded protein is CASSISSGTYEQYF. The rearrangement links TRBV19 to TRBJ2-7; TRBD2 matches at 7 bases. There are 14 residues in the CDR3. Looked up from germline, CDR1 is LNHDA and CDR2 is SQIVND (reference sequence). Trimming at V came to 3 bases and at J to 2 bases, leaving 4 bases not matched to a gene.

The rearrangement joins TRBV5-1 to TRBJ2-3, with TRBD1 identical over 7 bases. V lost 2 bases to trimming and J lost 6 bases; unmatched junction nucleotides: 3. The CDR3 length is 13 residues. The V gene's germline CDR1 is SGHRS and CDR2 YFSETQ. This CDR3 reads CASSFTGEDTQYF. Written as DNA, the CDR3 is TGCGCCAGCAGCTTTACAGGGGAGGATACGCAGTATTTT.

CDR3 amino acids: CASSPGNTGELFF. CDR3 in DNA: TGCGCCAGCAGCCCGGGGAACACCGGGGAGCTGTTTTTT. This chain uses TRBV5-1 with TRBJ2-2, with no clear D. V was trimmed by 4 bases and J by 1 base, leaving 5 bases between them. CDR1 is SGHRS, CDR2 YFSETQ, per germline. The CDR3 spans 13 residues. The full variable domain, completed using reference TRBV5-1 and TRBJ2-2, is KAGVTQTPRYLIKTRGQQVTLSCSPISGHRSVSWYQQTPGQGLQFLFEYFSETQRNKGNFPGRFSGRQFSNSRSEMNVSTLELGDSALYLCASSPGNTGELFFGEGSRLTVL.

V is TRBV2 and J is TRBJ2-7, with 10 bases aligning to TRBD2. This CDR3 comprises 14 residues. The V gene end was trimmed by 1 base and the J gene end by 5 bases; junction bases not matched to a gene: 2. Germline V CDR1 and CDR2: SNHLY, FYNNEI. The DNA for the CDR3 is TGTGCCAGCAGTGAAGGGCTAGCGGGAGACGAGCAGTACTTC. Its translation is CASSEGLAGDEQYF.

V and J are TRBV29-1 and TRBJ2-1; 8 nucleotides line up with TRBD2. The germline gives CDR1 SQVTM, CDR2 ANQGSEA. The CDR3 runs 14 residues. V lost 4 bases and J lost 5; bases outside the gene matches: 7. The CDR3 region is CSVGGRTSHNEQFF. CDR3 sequence (DNA): TGCAGCGTTGGCGGGAGGACTAGTCACAATGAGCAGTTCTTC.

The rearrangement links TRBV14 to TRBJ1-6; D possibly corresponds to TRBD1 (6 bases). Looked up from germline, CDR1 is SGHDN and CDR2 is FVKESK. Trimming shortened V by 4 bases and J by 0 bases, and 16 bases separated the two germline ends. There are 18 residues in the CDR3. CDR3 sequence reads: CASSRTTGVSSYNSPLHF. CDR3 DNA sequence: TGTGCCAGCAGCCGAACGACAGGAGTTAGCTCCTATAATTCACCCCTCCACTTT.

The J gene is TRBJ2-3, the V gene TRBV5-4; 12 nucleotides agree with TRBD2. Germline CDR1 SGHNT, CDR2 YYREEE (reference sequence). The CDR3 sequence is 14 residues long. Trimming took 3 bases from V and 6 from J; bases not matched to a gene: 2. The CDR3: CASSSLAGGDTQYF. The CDR3 nucleotides are TGTGCCAGCAGCTCCCTAGCGGGGGGGGATACGCAGTATTTT.

The chain combines TRBV2 with TRBJ1-4, with TRBD1 matching 9 bases. The CDR3 extends over 14 amino acids. Unmatched junction bases numbered 4, after V lost 4 bases and J lost 7 bases. The germline V gene encodes CDR1 SNHLY and CDR2 FYNNEI. The CDR3 reads CASSGQGGGEKLFF. The CDR3 DNA follows: TGTGCCAGCAGTGGACAGGGGGGCGGTGAAAAACTGTTTTTT.

This CDR3 reads CSAGKNSGNTIYF. Written as DNA, the CDR3 is TGCAGCGCCGGGAAAAACTCTGGAAACACCATATATTTT. The V and J genes are TRBV29-1 and TRBJ1-3; D is uncertain. Germline CDR1 SQVTM, CDR2 ANQGSEA. The CDR3 length is 13 residues. V was pared by 7 bases and J by 0 bases, with 10 bases between.

Remarks on this clone: Distinct nucleotide sequences in the sample also encode this CDR3. The chain is built from TRBV5-1 and TRBJ2-1; D not certain. The CDR3 is 13 amino acids. Germline V gene lookup returns CDR1 SGHRS and CDR2 YFSETQ. Trimming removed 0 bases from V and 6 bases from J, with 7 bases in between. DNA of the CDR3: TGCGCCAGCAGCTTGGCAGTTGCCAATGAGCAGTTCTTC. It translates to CASSLAVANEQFF.

The chain is built from TRBV7-3 and TRBJ2-3, with D possibly being TRBD1 (6 bases). There are 14 residues in the CDR3. V was pared by 5 bases and J by 1 base, with 10 bases between. Germline lookup yields CDR1 SGHTA and CDR2 FQGTGA. This CDR3 is CASSPAGGTDTQYF. CDR3 sequence (DNA): TGTGCCAGCAGCCCCGCAGGGGGCACAGATACGCAGTATTTT.

The CDR3 bases are TGTGCCTGGACCACACCGGGACTAGTCGCCACCGGGGAGCTGTTTTTT. Translating it yields CAWTTPGLVATGELFF. The V and J genes are TRBV30 and TRBJ2-2; 8 bases map to TRBD2. The CDR3 has 16 residues. J was trimmed by 4 bases and V by 4 bases; bases with no gene match: 11. Per the germline V gene, CDR1 is GTSNPN and CDR2 is SVGIG (reference sequence).

This clone was recorded a few times. Different DNA sequences within this sample yield the same CDR3. The rearrangement links TRBV27 to TRBJ1-2; D perhaps matches TRBD1 (5 bases). V dropped 2 bases and J dropped 2 bases, with 6 bases sitting between them. Germline assignment: CDR1 MNHEY and CDR2 SMNVEV (reference sequence). CDR3 length: 13 residues. The CDR3 DNA follows: TGTGCCAGCAGTTTAAGGGGAAACTATGGCTACACCTTC. Its translation is CASSLRGNYGYTF.

V gene TRBV2 combines with J gene TRBJ1-3; 8 nucleotides match TRBD1. The CDR3 extends over 16 amino acids. The germline gives CDR1 SNHLY, CDR2 FYNNEI. The junction had 4 bases not matched to a gene; V was cut back by 0 bases and J by 3 bases. The CDR3 region has the DNA TGTGCCAGCAGTGAAGCACAGGGGGTCGGTGGAAACACCATATATTTT. It translates to CASSEAQGVGGNTIYF.

The J gene is TRBJ2-3, the V gene TRBV3-1 (or the pseudogene TRBV3-2); D may be TRBD2 (7 bases). The germline V gene encodes CDR1 LGHDT and CDR2 YNNKEL (reference sequence). The CDR3 runs 16 residues. The V end lost 5 bases, the J end lost 10 bases, and 25 bases lay between the germline ends. The DNA of the CDR3 is TGTGCCAGCAGCATAACGGGGGGCCCCTCCGGGTTGGCGCAGTATTTT. Protein product: CASSITGGPSGLAQYF.

V usage is TRBV29-1 and J usage is TRBJ1-2; tentative D call: TRBD1 (6 bases). CDR1 is SQVTM, CDR2 ANQGSEA, per germline. Trimming removed 5 bases from V and 4 bases from J, with 20 bases in between. CDR3 length: 15 amino acids. The CDR3 sequence: CSVRARGFFSYGYTF. In DNA, the CDR3 is TGCAGCGTTAGAGCCAGGGGATTTTTTAGCTATGGCTACACCTTC. Full variable domain (missing parts from reference TRBV29-1 and TRBJ1-2): SAVISQKPSRDICQRGTSLTIQCQVDSQVTMMFWYRQQPGQSLTLIATANQGSEATYESGFVIDKFPISRPNLTFSTLTVSNMSPEDSSIYLCSVRARGFFSYGYTFGSGTRLTVV.

This rearrangement joins TRBV7-2 to TRBJ1-5; 7 nucleotides align to TRBD1. Germline CDR1 reads SGHTA; CDR2 reads FQGNSA. With 5 bases clipped from V and 3 bases from J, the junction kept 10 bases outside the gene matches. The CDR3 has 16 residues. CDR3 protein: CASSPSLGQSNQPQHF. DNA for the CDR3: TGTGCCAGCAGCCCGAGTCTGGGACAGTCCAATCAGCCCCAGCATTTT.